This TCR beta chain was observed in a study of blood T cells in healthy people across ages. The CDR3 length is 14 residues. The V end lost 8 bases, the J end lost 2 bases, and 13 bases lay between the germline ends. Germline V gene lookup returns CDR1 MNHEY and CDR2 SMNVEV (reference sequence). With a J-beta primer mix and a sample-barcoded 5' primer, a second PCR ran about 7 to 11 cycles. TCRdb re-called the 5' RACE reads through MiXCR, storing one row per CDR3 protein. Of more than 1 million distinct CDR3 sequences in the sample, less than 50% were seen once. The specimen sequenced was blood. This receptor was taken from a woman between 55 and 75 years old in good health. V usage is TRBV27 and J usage is TRBJ1-5; D is uncertain. CDR3 nucleotide sequence: TGTGCCAGCGACAAAACTCGTGGCAATCAGCCCCAGCATTTT. It is translated as CASDKTRGNQPQHF.